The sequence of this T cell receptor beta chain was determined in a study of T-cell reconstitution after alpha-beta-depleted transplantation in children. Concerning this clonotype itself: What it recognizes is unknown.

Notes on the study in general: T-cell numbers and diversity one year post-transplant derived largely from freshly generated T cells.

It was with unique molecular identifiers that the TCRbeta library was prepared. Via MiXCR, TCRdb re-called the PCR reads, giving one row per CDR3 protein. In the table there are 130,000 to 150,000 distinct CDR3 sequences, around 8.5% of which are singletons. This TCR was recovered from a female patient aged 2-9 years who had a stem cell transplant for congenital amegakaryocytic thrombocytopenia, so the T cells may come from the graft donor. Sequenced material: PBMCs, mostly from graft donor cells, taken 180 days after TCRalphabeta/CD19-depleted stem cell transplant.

CDR3 DNA: TGCAGTGCTCGGATCCCGACAGGGCGACAATACAATGAGCAGTTCTTC. Translated: CSARIPTGRQYNEQFF. The chain couples TRBV20-1 to TRBJ2-1; 7 bases line up with TRBD1. The ends lost 5 bases at V and 4 bases at J; junction bases unmatched: 14. The CDR3 contains 16 residues. The germline CDR1 and CDR2 sequences are DFQATT and SNEGSKA (reference sequence).